This T cell receptor beta chain was recovered during a study of metastatic and nonmetastatic thyroid tumors. As for the study in general: Repertoire data that came from the blood and tumor or nodule tissue of malignant and benign thyroid patients were compared.

Among the patients, none had received any treatment before thyroid surgery. TCRdb re-called clones via MiXCR from the PCR reads. The data hold about 41,000 clones, with 28% observed a single time. The CDR3 totals 11 residues. V gave up 3 bases and J gave up 5 bases, with 4 bases separating them. This clonotype was sampled from a male donor with papillary thyroid cancer or a benign thyroid nodule (not recorded which). Some clones in this sample may be carry-over from other donors' samples. The sequencing sample was made of blood. The V call is TRBV12-3 or TRBV12-4, the J call TRBJ1-2; D call uncertain. The CDR3, as DNA: TGTGCCAGCAGTTTTAAATATGGCTACACCTTC. Protein: CASSFKYGYTF.